These 18 T cell receptor beta chains were sequenced from one sample in a study of OX40 agonist ivuxolimab in advanced cancers. Libraries were prepared by immunoSEQ multiplex PCR; TCRdb keeps only in-frame clonotypes and omits some of them. The sample holds some 74,000 clones, around 82% seen once. This specimen was CD4+ or CD8+ T cells sorted from blood, taken in a trial of the OX40 agonist ivuxolimab. These receptors all come from an adult with an advanced solid tumor such as melanoma, head and neck, liver or kidney cancer.

CDR3 bases: TGTGCCAGCAGCTCGGGACTAGCGGGGGTAACATCCTATCAGTATTTT. This gives the protein CASSSGLAGVTSYQYF. J is TRBJ2-3 and V is TRBV7-2, with 14 bases matching TRBD2. Looked up from germline, CDR1 is SGHTA and CDR2 is FQGNSA. CDR3 length: 16 amino acids. V gave up 4 bases and J gave up 12 bases; unmatched junction bases: 12.

The CDR3, as DNA: TGCGCCAGCAGCTTTGGAGCGGGGACGGGGGATACGCAGTATTTT. This encodes CASSFGAGTGDTQYF. J is TRBJ2-3 and V is TRBV5-1; TRBD2 agrees at 7 bases. The CDR3 covers 15 residues. V shed 2 bases and J 6 bases; nucleotides not matched to a gene: 9. Germline V gene data show CDR1 as SGHRS and CDR2 as YFSETQ.

CDR3 amino acids: CASTASGGGYTF. The CDR3 coding sequence is TGTGCCAGCACCGCATCCGGTGGGGGCTACACCTTC. This chain uses TRBV2 with TRBJ1-2, with D hard to call. CDR3 length: 12 amino acids. Germline CDR1 is SNHLY and CDR2 is FYNNEI. With 7 bases removed from V and 8 bases from J, the gap between germline ends came to 14 bases.

This clone occurred a few times. This chain links TRBV9 with TRBJ2-3; TRBD1 agrees at 9 bases. V shed 1 base, J shed 6 bases, and the junction held 6 bases outside the gene matches. The CDR3 runs to 15 residues. Germline-derived CDR1 and CDR2 are SGDLS and YYNGEE. The CDR3 DNA is TGTGCCAGCAGCGTATCGACAGGGGGTAGGGATACGCAGTATTTT. The encoded protein is CASSVSTGGRDTQYF.

This rearrangement joins TRBV7-9 to TRBJ2-3; 8 nucleotides match TRBD2. Trimming at V came to 4 bases and at J to 4 bases, leaving 10 bases not matched to a gene. The CDR3 extends over 16 amino acids. Germline loops: CDR1 SEHNR, CDR2 FQNEAQ (reference sequence). In DNA, the CDR3 is TGTGCCAGCAGCTCCGCCCCCGGGGGGGGAGCAGATACGCAGTATTTT. Its translation: CASSSAPGGGADTQYF.

The chain links TRBV7-2 to TRBJ2-4; 14 bases are a match to TRBD2. Trimming took 2 bases from V and 3 from J; bases not matched to a gene: 3. The length of the CDR3 is 17 residues. CDR1 is SGHTA, CDR2 FQGNSA, per germline. The CDR3 loop is CASSLRLAGGDKNIQYF. Written as DNA, the CDR3 is TGTGCCAGCAGCTTAAGACTAGCGGGAGGGGACAAAAACATTCAGTACTTC.

The chain uses TRBV7-9 and TRBJ1-1; D not resolved. Germline V gene data show CDR1 as SEHNR and CDR2 as FQNEAQ (reference sequence). V was shortened by 5 bases and J by 1 base, with 11 bases between the two germline ends. The CDR3 spans 14 residues. CDR3 sequence reads: CASSKWETNTEAFF. CDR3 coding DNA: TGTGCCAGCAGCAAGTGGGAGACGAACACTGAAGCTTTCTTT.

The sample holds a few counts of this clone. The gene calls are TRBV15 and TRBJ2-1, with D tentatively TRBD1 (6 bases). V lost 7 bases, J lost 0 bases, and 16 bases lay in between. The CDR3 extends over 16 amino acids. CDR1 LNHNV and CDR2 YYDKDF come from the germline V gene (reference sequence). The CDR3 sequence: CATKEDRISSYNEQFF. The CDR3, as DNA: TGTGCCACCAAAGAAGACAGGATTAGCTCCTACAATGAGCAGTTCTTC.

This clone occurred a few times. The V call is TRBV11-3, the J call TRBJ2-5; D not resolved. Germline CDR1 and CDR2: SGHNT and YENEEA. Trimming stripped 5 bases from V and 4 bases from J, with 14 bases between. This CDR3 has 14 residues. The CDR3 coding sequence is TGTGCCAGCAGCCATGGGGTAGGGTCAGAGACCCAGTACTTC. This translates into CASSHGVGSETQYF.

This clone was seen only once. The gene calls are TRBV18 and TRBJ2-5; a possible D gene is TRBD1 (5 bases). Germline-derived CDR1 and CDR2 are KGHSH and LQKENI. This CDR3 is 13 amino acids long. The V end lost 5 bases, the J end lost 0 bases, and 7 bases lay between the germline ends. CDR3 loop: CASSEQDQETQYF. The CDR3 DNA sequence: TGTGCCAGCTCAGAACAGGACCAAGAGACCCAGTACTTC. Using reference TRBV18 and TRBJ2-5 for the parts outside the CDR3, the full variable domain is NAGVMQNPRHLVRRRGQEARLRCSPMKGHSHVYWYRQLPEEGLKFMVYLQKENIIDESGMPKERFSAEFPKEGPSILRIQQVVRGDSAAYFCASSEQDQETQYFGPGTRLLVL.

This clone turned up a few times. The rearrangement joins TRBV5-1 to TRBJ1-2, with no clear D. The CDR3 has 13 amino acids. Trimming removed 1 base from V and 8 bases from J, with 12 bases in between. The germline V gene has CDR1 SGHRS and CDR2 YFSETQ. CDR3 bases: TGCGCCAGCAGCTTGTTCGAGGGAAACGGCTACACCTTC. It encodes CASSLFEGNGYTF.

The CDR3: CASSLPTGGRETQYF. In DNA, the CDR3 is TGTGCCAGCAGTTTACCGACTGGAGGCCGAGAGACCCAGTACTTC. V gene TRBV28 combines with J gene TRBJ2-5; maybe TRBD2 (5 bases). Trimming took off 2 bases at V and 4 bases at J, with 14 bases between the two ends. CDR1 and CDR2 from the germline V gene are MDHEN and SYDVKM. This CDR3 is built from 15 residues. Variable domain in full (rest from reference TRBV28 and TRBJ2-5): DVKVTQSSRYLVKRTGEKVFLECVQDMDHENMFWYRQDPGLGLRLIYFSYDVKMKEKGDIPEGYSVSREKKERFSLILESASTNQTSMYLCASSLPTGGRETQYFGPGTRLLVL.

As for this clone: The same CDR3 also results from other DNA sequences found in this sample. The gene calls are TRBV5-8 and TRBJ2-1; tentatively, D is TRBD2 (6 bases). Germline CDR1 SGHTS, CDR2 YDEGEE. The CDR3 length is 15 residues. The V and J ends lost 0 bases and 1 base respectively, with 8 bases between them. CDR3 coding DNA: TGTGCCAGCAGCTTGGAACTAGCATCCTACAATGAGCAGTTCTTC. Translating gives CASSLELASYNEQFF.

The J gene is TRBJ2-7, the V gene TRBV7-8; D uncertain. Germline V gene lookup returns CDR1 SGHVS and CDR2 FQNEAQ. The germline V and J ends were trimmed by 0 bases and 3 bases, with 6 bases remaining between them. This CDR3 spans 13 amino acids. DNA of the CDR3: TGTGCCAGCAGCTTAGCCCTCGGCTACGAGCAGTACTTC. It encodes CASSLALGYEQYF.

The chain carries TRBV5-1 and TRBJ1-2, with 7 nucleotides matching TRBD1. This CDR3 has 14 amino acids. V shed 2 bases, J shed 8 bases, and the junction held 9 bases outside the gene matches. The V gene's germline CDR1 is SGHRS and CDR2 YFSETQ. The CDR3 coding sequence is TGCGCCAGCAGCTTCGACACAGGGGTGCTAGGCTACACCTTC. Residues: CASSFDTGVLGYTF.

The chain is built from TRBV7-9 and TRBJ1-2, with D perhaps matching TRBD1 (6 bases). V was pared by 4 bases and J by 5 bases, with 20 bases between. CDR1 is SEHNR and CDR2 is FQNEAQ in the germline V gene (reference sequence). The CDR3 extends over 16 amino acids. The CDR3, as DNA: TGTGCCAGCAGCTCGCCCACAGGGAGGGGGATTTATGGCTACACCTTC. As protein: CASSSPTGRGIYGYTF.

The chain couples TRBV2 to TRBJ2-7; no clear D gene. CDR1 is SNHLY and CDR2 is FYNNEI in the germline V gene. The CDR3 runs to 12 residues. The V and J ends lost 6 bases and 3 bases respectively, with 9 bases between them. Here the CDR3 DNA reads TGTGCCAGCAGCTCCCTCCGCTACGAGCAGTACTTC. Translating it yields CASSSLRYEQYF.

The V gene is TRBV9, the J gene TRBJ2-3; TRBD2 agrees at 7 bases. V shed 0 bases, J shed 2 bases, and the junction held 6 bases outside the gene matches. Germline lookup yields CDR1 SGDLS and CDR2 YYNGEE. The CDR3 totals 16 residues. CDR3 region: CASSVVGLGDTDTQYF. CDR3 coding DNA: TGTGCCAGCAGCGTAGTAGGACTAGGAGACACAGATACGCAGTATTTT.